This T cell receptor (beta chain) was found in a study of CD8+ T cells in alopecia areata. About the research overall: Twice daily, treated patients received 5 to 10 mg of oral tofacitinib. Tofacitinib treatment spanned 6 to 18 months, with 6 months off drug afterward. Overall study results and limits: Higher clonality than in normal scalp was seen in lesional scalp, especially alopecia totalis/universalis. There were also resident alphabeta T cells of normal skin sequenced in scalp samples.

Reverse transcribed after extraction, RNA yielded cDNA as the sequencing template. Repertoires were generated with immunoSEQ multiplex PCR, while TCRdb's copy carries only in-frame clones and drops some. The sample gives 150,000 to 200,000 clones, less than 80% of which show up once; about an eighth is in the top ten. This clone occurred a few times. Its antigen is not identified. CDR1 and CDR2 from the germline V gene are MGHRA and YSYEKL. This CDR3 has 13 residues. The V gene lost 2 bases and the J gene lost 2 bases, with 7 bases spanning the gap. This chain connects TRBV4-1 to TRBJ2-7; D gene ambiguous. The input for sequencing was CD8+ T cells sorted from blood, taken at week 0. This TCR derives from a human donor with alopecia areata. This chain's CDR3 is CASSQSRAYEQYF. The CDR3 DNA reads TGCGCCAGCAGCCAATCCCGGGCCTACGAGCAGTACTTC.